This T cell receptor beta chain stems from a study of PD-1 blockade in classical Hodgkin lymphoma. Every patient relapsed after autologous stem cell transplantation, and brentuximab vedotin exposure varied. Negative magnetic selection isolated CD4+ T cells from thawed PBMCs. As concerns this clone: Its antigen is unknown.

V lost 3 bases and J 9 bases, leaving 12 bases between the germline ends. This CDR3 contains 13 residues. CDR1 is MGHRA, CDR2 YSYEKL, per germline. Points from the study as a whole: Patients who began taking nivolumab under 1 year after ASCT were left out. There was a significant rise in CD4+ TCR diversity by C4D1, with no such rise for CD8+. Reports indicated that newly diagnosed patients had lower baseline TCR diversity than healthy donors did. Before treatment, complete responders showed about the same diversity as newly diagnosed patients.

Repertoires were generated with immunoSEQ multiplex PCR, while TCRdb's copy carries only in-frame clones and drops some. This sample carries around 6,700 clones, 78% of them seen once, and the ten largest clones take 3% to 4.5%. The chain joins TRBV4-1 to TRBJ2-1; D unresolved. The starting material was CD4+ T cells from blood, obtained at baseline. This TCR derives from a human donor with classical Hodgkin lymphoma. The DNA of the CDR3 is TGCGCCAGCAGCCATCAGACCGTCACTGAGCAGTTCTTC. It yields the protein CASSHQTVTEQFF.